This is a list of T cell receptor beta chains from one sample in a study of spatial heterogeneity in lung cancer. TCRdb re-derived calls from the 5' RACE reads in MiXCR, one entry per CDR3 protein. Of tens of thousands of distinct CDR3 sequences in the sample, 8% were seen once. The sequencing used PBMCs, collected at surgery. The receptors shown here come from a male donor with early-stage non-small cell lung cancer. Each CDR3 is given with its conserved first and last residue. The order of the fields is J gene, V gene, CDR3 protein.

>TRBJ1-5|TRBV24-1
CATSDGRNQPQHF
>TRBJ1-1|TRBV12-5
CASGLVRGAGSTEAFF
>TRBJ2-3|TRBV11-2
CASSLISGRTFSTDTQYF
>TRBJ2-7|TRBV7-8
CASSHSGGPEQYF
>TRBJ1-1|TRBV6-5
CASSLRTSGSGKNRHEAFF
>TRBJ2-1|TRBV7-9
CASSPDRDRYNEQFF
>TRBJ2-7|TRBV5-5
CASSLQIQGLSSYEQYF
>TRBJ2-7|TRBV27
CASSRTTSGRALSYEQYF
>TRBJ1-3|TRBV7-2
CASSLAGGSGNTIYF
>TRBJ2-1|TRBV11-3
CASSLSRAYNEQFF
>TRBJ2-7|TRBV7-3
CASSKYPTSTGYEQYF
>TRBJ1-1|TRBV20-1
CSARAPRRGTEAFF
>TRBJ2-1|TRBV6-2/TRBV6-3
CASSWGGNEQFF
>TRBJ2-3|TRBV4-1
CASSPVERTDTQYF
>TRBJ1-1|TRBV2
CASSVGQKNTEAFF
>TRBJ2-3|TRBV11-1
CASSPGTFTDTQYF
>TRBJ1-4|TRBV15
CATSRERTTNEKLFF
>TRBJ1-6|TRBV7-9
CASSTGTGVSPLHF
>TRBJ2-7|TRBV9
CASSVGGPVVDEQYF
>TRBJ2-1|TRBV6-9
CASSYSAYEQFF